Within the sample, the clone carrying this T cell receptor beta chain is medium-sized. CDR1 and CDR2 from the germline V gene are SEHNR and FQNEAQ (reference sequence). The CDR3 is made up of 17 amino acids. V gave up 3 bases and J gave up 0 bases, with 15 bases separating them. This sample was included in a study of OX40 agonist ivuxolimab in advanced cancers. Measured with immunoSEQ multiplex PCR; TCRdb has only the in-frame clones, and not every one. The table shows 100,000 or so clones, with 90% to 97% occurring only once. The sequenced sample was CD4+ or CD8+ T cells sorted from blood, obtained in a trial of the OX40 agonist ivuxolimab. The TCR originated in an adult with an advanced solid tumor such as melanoma, head and neck, liver or kidney cancer. V is TRBV7-9 and J is TRBJ2-1; D perhaps matches TRBD1 (5 bases). CDR3 nucleotide sequence: TGTGCCAGCAGCTTCAGCTTAGACAGAAGCTCCTACAATGAGCAGTTCTTC. As protein: CASSFSLDRSSYNEQFF.